What follows are 19 T cell receptor beta chains derived from one specimen sequenced in a study of OX40 agonist ivuxolimab in advanced cancers. Measured with immunoSEQ multiplex PCR; TCRdb has only the in-frame clones, and not every one. The table has under 35,000 clones, less than 85% seen once; the top ten hold roughly 21%. Sample: CD4+ or CD8+ T cells sorted from blood, taken in a trial of the OX40 agonist ivuxolimab. Every receptor here comes from an adult with an advanced solid tumor such as melanoma, head and neck, liver or kidney cancer.

The rearrangement uses TRBV19 and TRBJ2-7; 8 bases match TRBD1. The CDR3 is made up of 13 amino acids. From germline, CDR1 is LNHDA and CDR2 SQIVND (reference sequence). V gave up 2 bases and J gave up 5 bases; unmatched junction bases: 2. CDR3 bases: TGTGCCAGTAGTATAAACAGGGGGAACGAGCAGTACTTC. This encodes CASSINRGNEQYF.

V usage is TRBV11-2 and J usage is TRBJ1-1; D not resolved. V was shortened by 10 bases and J by 4 bases, with 16 bases between the two germline ends. Germline CDR1 SGHAT, CDR2 FQNNGV. The CDR3 covers 13 residues. CDR3 loop: CATTPGWVTEAFF. For the CDR3, the DNA is TGTGCCACCACCCCGGGATGGGTCACTGAAGCTTTCTTT.

The gene calls are TRBV29-1 and TRBJ2-2; TRBD1 matches 7 bases. Unmatched junction bases numbered 5, after V lost 7 bases and J lost 6 bases. CDR3 length: 12 residues. The germline V gene encodes CDR1 SQVTM and CDR2 ANQGSEA. The CDR3, as DNA: TGCAGCGCCGAGACAGGGTCCGGGGAGCTGTTTTTT. Its protein is CSAETGSGELFF.

J is TRBJ2-6 and V is TRBV7-9, with TRBD1 identical over 7 bases. Germline-derived CDR1 and CDR2 are SEHNR and FQNEAQ (reference sequence). There are 15 residues in the CDR3. With V trimmed by 4 bases and J by 6 bases, 6 bases remained unmatched. CDR3 sequence: CASSSRQGQANVLTF. The CDR3 DNA sequence: TGTGCCAGCAGCTCCCGACAGGGTCAGGCCAACGTCCTGACTTTC. The full variable domain, its missing parts supplied by reference TRBV7-9 and TRBJ2-6, is DTGVSQNPRHKITKRGQNVTFRCDPISEHNRLYWYRQTLGQGPEFLTYFQNEAQLEKSRLLSDRFSAERPKGSFSTLEIQRTEQGDSAMYLCASSSRQGQANVLTFGAGSRLTVL.

By its share, this clone is medium-sized. The V call is TRBV5-6, the J call TRBJ2-7; maybe TRBD1 (6 bases). The germline CDR1 and CDR2 sequences are SGHDT and YYEEEE. This CDR3 comprises 15 residues. V gave up 6 bases and J gave up 0 bases, with 16 bases separating them. CDR3 nucleotides: TGTGCCAGCACCTTCTCCGACAGGAGCTCCTACGAGCAGTACTTC. Amino acid sequence: CASTFSDRSSYEQYF.

This chain uses TRBV9 with TRBJ1-1, with 8 bases lining up with TRBD1. The CDR3 has 16 amino acids. V shed 2 bases, J shed 4 bases, and the junction held 10 bases outside the gene matches. Germline CDR1 reads SGDLS; CDR2 reads YYNGEE. CDR3 sequence: CASSVAGGAWGTEAFF. CDR3 bases: TGTGCCAGCAGCGTCGCAGGGGGCGCATGGGGCACTGAAGCTTTCTTT.

This clone has only a few counts. The rearrangement uses TRBV4-1 and TRBJ1-2; the D gene is possibly TRBD1 (6 bases). Germline values: CDR1 MGHRA, CDR2 YSYEKL. The V gene lost 1 base and the J gene lost 6 bases, with 12 bases spanning the gap. The CDR3 loop spans 14 amino acids. The CDR3 loop is CASSQVGASDGYTF. CDR3 coding DNA: TGCGCCAGCAGCCAAGTGGGGGCCTCGGATGGCTACACCTTC.

Regarding this clone: The junction shows a germline mismatch at one end, possibly a read error. The J gene is TRBJ1-2, the V gene TRBV2, with unresolved D. Germline V gene lookup returns CDR1 SNHLY and CDR2 FYNNEI. The CDR3 runs to 15 residues. DNA for the CDR3: TGTGCCAGCGGTGAAATGGGGAGCCCTAACTATGGCTACACCTTC. Protein: CASGEMGSPNYGYTF.

J is TRBJ1-1 and V is TRBV27, with D possibly being TRBD1 (5 bases). Looked up from germline, CDR1 is MNHEY and CDR2 is SMNVEV (reference sequence). The V gene lost 5 bases and the J gene lost 6 bases, with 16 bases spanning the gap. CDR3 length equals 14 residues. CDR3 bases: TGTGCCAGCAGTCCCCCGGGGGGTGGCCCTGAAGCTTTCTTT. This gives the protein CASSPPGGGPEAFF.

The chain couples TRBV5-4 to TRBJ2-4; tentatively, D is TRBD1 or TRBD2 (5 bases each). Germline V gives CDR1 SGHNT, CDR2 YYREEE (reference sequence). Trimming stripped 1 base from V and 1 base from J, with 6 bases between. The CDR3 is 14 residues long. CDR3 sequence: CASSLWGAKNIQYF. CDR3 bases: TGTGCCAGCAGCTTGTGGGGGGCCAAAAACATTCAGTACTTC.

The chain links TRBV21-1 to TRBJ2-7. TRBV21-1 is assigned pseudogene status. The CDR3 consists of 14 residues. This CDR3 reads CASHRGAGHYEQYF. As DNA, the CDR3 is TGTGCCAGCCATCGAGGGGCGGGCCACTACGAGCAGTACTTC.

V usage is TRBV7-9 and J usage is TRBJ1-1; D call uncertain. The CDR3 consists of 12 residues. The V end lost 1 base, the J end lost 4 bases, and 4 bases lay between the germline ends. Looked up from germline, CDR1 is SEHNR and CDR2 is FQNEAQ (reference sequence). CDR3 residues: CASSLGVTEAFF. As DNA, the CDR3 is TGTGCCAGCAGCTTAGGTGTCACTGAAGCTTTCTTT.

This clone was seen only once. The chain carries TRBV19 and TRBJ1-1; TRBD1 aligns across 8 bases. The CDR3 is made up of 14 amino acids. Germline V gene lookup returns CDR1 LNHDA and CDR2 SQIVND (reference sequence). The V and J ends lost 7 bases and 5 bases, in that order; junction bases with no gene match: 9. This CDR3 is CASKWTGSGTEAFF. CDR3 nucleotides: TGTGCCAGTAAATGGACAGGGTCCGGGACTGAAGCTTTCTTT.

J is TRBJ2-5 and V is TRBV6-4, with TRBD1 matching over 10 bases. J gave up 1 base and V 4 bases, and 0 bases lay outside the gene matches. Per the germline V gene, CDR1 is MRHNA and CDR2 is SNTAGT. The CDR3 length is 14 residues. The CDR3 nucleotides are TGTGCCAGCAGTGGGACAGGGGGCCAAGAGACCCAGTACTTC. Residues: CASSGTGGQETQYF.

This chain uses TRBV27 with TRBJ1-1; 7 bases line up with TRBD1. Trimming at V came to 6 bases and at J to 4 bases, leaving 2 bases not matched to a gene. The germline V gene has CDR1 MNHEY and CDR2 SMNVEV (reference sequence). The CDR3 sequence is 12 residues long. The CDR3 DNA reads TGTGCCAGCAGAGCAGGGGGCACTGAAGCTTTCTTT. Translated: CASRAGGTEAFF.

As for this clone: The identical CDR3 is also encoded by other nucleotide sequences in the sample. CDR3 in DNA: TGTGCCAGCTCACCCCCTGGCGGGTACCAAGAGACCCAGTACTTC. Encoded protein: CASSPPGGYQETQYF. This chain links TRBV18 with TRBJ2-5; the D gene is possibly TRBD2 (5 bases). V lost 3 bases and J 0 bases, leaving 11 bases between the germline ends. The V gene's germline CDR1 is KGHSH and CDR2 LQKENI. The CDR3 covers 15 residues.

This clone was seen repeatedly, ten times or more. The rearrangement joins TRBV14 to TRBJ2-7; the match to TRBD2 covers 8 bases. The germline V gene has CDR1 SGHDN and CDR2 FVKESK. CDR3 length: 15 amino acids. Trimming took 1 base from V and 6 from J; bases not matched to a gene: 8. In nucleotides, the CDR3 is TGTGCCAGCAGCCAAGCAGCGGGGGCGCTCGCCGAGCAGTACTTC. Translated, it gives CASSQAAGALAEQYF.

This clone was counted a single time. This sequence joins TRBV4-2 and TRBJ1-1, with no clear D. The V end lost 0 bases, the J end lost 1 base, and 12 bases lay between the germline ends. This CDR3 comprises 16 residues. The germline gives CDR1 LGHNA, CDR2 YNFKEQ. As DNA, the CDR3 is TGTGCCAGCAGCCAAGACCTAGACCTGACGAACACTGAAGCTTTCTTT. Translation: CASSQDLDLTNTEAFF.

DNA for the CDR3: TGCGCCAGCAGCCCTGGGACCGATAACAATGAGCAGTTCTTC. It encodes CASSPGTDNNEQFF. The V gene is TRBV5-1, the J gene TRBJ2-1, with D perhaps matching TRBD1 or TRBD2 (5 bases each). V lost 4 bases and J 5 bases, leaving 13 bases between the germline ends. The V gene's germline CDR1 is SGHRS and CDR2 YFSETQ. This CDR3 region has 14 residues. Complete variable domain (other parts from reference TRBV5-1 and TRBJ2-1): KAGVTQTPRYLIKTRGQQVTLSCSPISGHRSVSWYQQTPGQGLQFLFEYFSETQRNKGNFPGRFSGRQFSNSRSEMNVSTLELGDSALYLCASSPGTDNNEQFFGPGTRLTVL.